The present entry profiles one T cell receptor beta chain with its context. Libraries were prepared by immunoSEQ multiplex PCR; TCRdb keeps only in-frame clonotypes and omits some of them. This sample has tens of thousands of clones, with 70% to 90% found just once. CDR3 length equals 14 residues. V gave up 4 bases and J gave up 2 bases; unmatched junction bases: 5. Germline V gives CDR1 SGHRS, CDR2 YFSETQ. This record comes from a study of PD-L1 blockade in urothelial cancer. The overall study: Blood underwent analysis 3 weeks (second dose) and 6 weeks after treatment began.

The sequences come from PBMCs, collected around atezolizumab (anti-PD-L1) treatment. The chain joins TRBV5-1 to TRBJ2-5; 7 bases agree with TRBD1. The TCR comes from a man aged 50-59 years with urothelial cancer. CDR3 sequence: CASSIGQDQETQYF. The CDR3 DNA reads TGCGCCAGCAGCATAGGACAGGATCAAGAGACCCAGTACTTC.